This T cell receptor beta chain was recovered during a study of CD8 T cells in ankylosing spondylitis. Study outcomes and limitations: Reports say disease-linked clones showed up significantly more in matched ankylosing spondylitis synovial fluid. A TCR beta motif of several highly homologous variants seemed to mark ankylosing spondylitis blood.

TCRdb reanalysed the 5' RACE reads using MiXCR and keeps one entry per CDR3 protein. Among about 540,000 distinct CDR3 sequences listed, more than 9.5% were seen once. CDR1 and CDR2 from the germline V gene are DFQATT and SNEGSKA (reference sequence). The CDR3 length is 15 residues. Trimming pared 0 bases from V and 2 bases from J, leaving 10 bases between. As regards this clonotype: Its target is unknown.

The sequence derives from a male donor with ankylosing spondylitis. The sample comprised blood, either unsorted or a sorted T cell fraction (not recorded which). This rearrangement joins TRBV20-1 to TRBJ2-2; D is ambiguous. The chain's CDR3 is CSARDFGLNTGELFF. CDR3 in DNA: TGCAGTGCTAGAGATTTTGGTCTTAACACCGGGGAGCTGTTTTTT.